One TCR beta chain is described in this entry. What it binds is not known. Germline V CDR1 and CDR2: WNHNN, SYGVQD (reference sequence). This CDR3 contains 13 residues. V lost 5 bases to trimming and J lost 4 bases; unmatched junction nucleotides: 0. The sample originates from a study of radiotherapy plus CTLA-4 blockade in lung cancer. Study overall: Of all patients, approximately 20% responded objectively and roughly 31% showed disease control. Overall study findings and caveats: Tumor-origin TCR clones grew in blood after radiotherapy plus ipilimumab. Strongest reported response predictors: early blood clone changes and post-radiation interferon-beta.

Assay used: immunoSEQ multiplex PCR; TCRdb lists only in-frame clones, some missing. The data show about 60,000 clones, roughly four fifths seen once. Ipilimumab-mediated CTLA-4 blockade plus focal radiation was given to patients having chemo-refractory metastatic non-small-cell lung cancer. The sample in question was peripheral blood, obtained from a patient treated with radiotherapy plus ipilimumab. The receptor comes from a human donor with non-small cell lung cancer who had a complete response to radiotherapy plus ipilimumab. This chain joins TRBV10-1 and TRBJ2-2; 8 bases align to TRBD1. CDR3 DNA: TGCGCCAGCAGTACAGGGGGCACCGGGGAGCTGTTTTTT. Protein sequence: CASSTGGTGELFF.